Below are 19 T cell receptor beta chains sequenced from a single sample in a study of identical twins. TCRdb reanalysed the 5' RACE reads using MiXCR and keeps one entry per CDR3 protein. This table has some 240,000 distinct CDR3 sequences, about 8% appearing once. In addition, the sample was reused for a study of yellow fever vaccine responses in identical twins.

Sequenced material: CD8+ T cells sorted from blood. The receptors were sampled from a young woman in good health.

The chain combines TRBV4-2 with TRBJ2-5; 9 positions match TRBD2. The CDR3 consists of 17 residues. Per the germline V gene, CDR1 is LGHNA and CDR2 is YNFKEQ. Trimming at V came to 0 bases and at J to 5 bases, leaving 10 bases not matched to a gene. The CDR3 DNA reads TGTGCCAGCAGCCAAGATCTTGAGGGACTAGCTCGGGAGACCCAGTACTTC. This encodes CASSQDLEGLARETQYF.

This clonotype was detected ten times or more. The chain couples TRBV15 to TRBJ2-5; TRBD2 aligns across 12 bases. Germline trimming cut 3 bases from V and 1 base from J; bases unmatched to any gene: 3. The length of the CDR3 is 16 residues. Germline assignment: CDR1 LNHNV and CDR2 YYDKDF (reference sequence). CDR3 region: CATSSTSGGLQETQYF. The CDR3 DNA is TGTGCCACCAGCAGTACTAGCGGGGGGCTCCAAGAGACCCAGTACTTC.

This clonotype was detected many times. The rearrangement joins TRBV29-1 to TRBJ2-3, with TRBD2 matching over 8 bases. The germline CDR1 and CDR2 sequences are SQVTM and ANQGSEA. After removal of 3 bases from V and 6 bases from J, the junction contained 5 bases not matched to a gene. The CDR3 is 13 amino acids. The CDR3 is CSVDTGGLDTQYF. For the CDR3, the DNA is TGCAGCGTTGACACGGGGGGGCTGGATACGCAGTATTTT.

This clonotype has more than one count but fewer than ten. The gene calls are TRBV12-3 or TRBV12-4 and TRBJ2-1; 7 bases align to TRBD2. The CDR3 is 14 amino acids. V lost 6 bases, J lost 5 bases, and 7 bases stayed unmatched. The CDR3 nucleotides read TGTGCCAGCAGCCCCTGGGGGGGGAACAATGAGCAGTTCTTC. This encodes CASSPWGGNNEQFF.

Only a few counts were recorded for this clonotype. The chain carries TRBV7-9 and TRBJ2-7; 8 nucleotides agree with TRBD1. Germline values: CDR1 SEHNR, CDR2 FQNEAQ (reference sequence). The trim removed 4 bases at V and 3 bases at J, leaving 8 bases unmatched. The CDR3 length is 15 residues. As DNA, the CDR3 is TGTGCCAGCAGCTCACACCCGACAGGGGACTACGAGCAGTACTTC. As protein: CASSSHPTGDYEQYF.

This sequence joins TRBV29-1 and TRBJ2-2; possible D gene TRBD1, 5 bases. This CDR3 region has 13 residues. CDR1 SQVTM and CDR2 ANQGSEA come from the germline V gene. V lost 4 bases and J 2 bases, leaving 8 bases between the germline ends. CDR3 DNA sequence: TGCAGCGTTGTACGGACAAACACCGGGGAGCTGTTTTTT. It codes for CSVVRTNTGELFF.

This clonotype was picked up many times. The chain is built from TRBV20-1 and TRBJ2-7; 8 bases line up with TRBD1. V lost 6 bases, J lost 1 base, and 5 bases stayed unmatched. The CDR3 is 13 amino acids. Germline loops: CDR1 DFQATT, CDR2 SNEGSKA (reference sequence). CDR3 DNA sequence: TGCAGTGCGGCGGACAGGGCGTCCTACGAGCAGTACTTC. Translation gives CSAADRASYEQYF.

The chain couples TRBV27 to TRBJ2-1; TRBD1 is a possible D gene (5 bases). CDR3 length equals 18 residues. Trimming took off 2 bases at V and 8 bases at J, with 25 bases between the two ends. Germline V lookup: CDR1 MNHEY, CDR2 SMNVEV (reference sequence). CDR3 residues: CASSLGSWGPSLGDEQFF. CDR3 in DNA: TGTGCCAGCAGTTTAGGTTCCTGGGGCCCTTCGCTCGGCGATGAGCAGTTCTTC.

This chain connects TRBV10-3 to TRBJ2-1; D gene uncertain. V was shortened by 2 bases and J by 4 bases, with 6 bases between the two germline ends. CDR3 size: 13 residues. Germline lookup yields CDR1 ENHRY and CDR2 SYGVKD. The CDR3 DNA follows: TGTGCCATCAGTGAGGCCAAGTACAATGAGCAGTTCTTC. It yields the protein CAISEAKYNEQFF.

In its sample, this clonotype was seen many times. The chain joins TRBV25-1 to TRBJ2-5, with TRBD1 identical over 10 bases. In germline, CDR1 is MGHDK, CDR2 SYGVNS. Germline trimming cut 4 bases from V and 7 bases from J; bases unmatched to any gene: 12. The CDR3 is made up of 16 amino acids. Written as DNA, the CDR3 is TGTGCCAGCAGTGTCCCCGGACAGGGGGGCAGGGGGACCCAGTACTTC. Translated, it gives CASSVPGQGGRGTQYF.

This clonotype occurred many times. V gene TRBV28 combines with J gene TRBJ1-6; TRBD1 aligns across 7 bases. This CDR3 has 14 amino acids. V was clipped by 3 bases and J by 7 bases; unmatched bases: 3. CDR1 MDHEN and CDR2 SYDVKM come from the germline V gene. CDR3 nucleotides: TGTGCCAGCAGTTTGGGGGACAGCAATTCACCCCTCCACTTT. As protein: CASSLGDSNSPLHF. Filled out from reference TRBV28 and TRBJ1-6, the complete variable domain reads DVKVTQSSRYLVKRTGEKVFLECVQDMDHENMFWYRQDPGLGLRLIYFSYDVKMKEKGDIPEGYSVSREKKERFSLILESASTNQTSMYLCASSLGDSNSPLHFGNGTRLTVT.

The chain employs TRBV29-1 and TRBJ2-7; TRBD2 agrees at 11 bases. This CDR3 contains 15 residues. Germline CDR1 reads SQVTM; CDR2 reads ANQGSEA. V was clipped by 1 base and J by 4 bases; unmatched bases: 6. The CDR3 sequence: CSVEVRSSGRYEQYF. CDR3 bases: TGCAGCGTTGAAGTTAGGTCTAGCGGGAGGTACGAGCAGTACTTC.

This clonotype appeared a few times. J is TRBJ2-3 and V is TRBV6-2 or TRBV6-3; the D gene is possibly TRBD2 (6 bases). This CDR3 has 13 residues. Trimming removed 3 bases at V and 7 bases at J, with 11 bases between. Germline V gene sequence: CDR1 MNHEY, CDR2 SVGEGT. The DNA of the CDR3 is TGTGCCAGCAGTTATTCCGCGGGGTATACGCAGTATTTT. This gives the protein CASSYSAGYTQYF.

This clonotype was detected ten times or more. The V and J genes are TRBV20-1 and TRBJ2-7; no clear D gene. Near its end, the DNA agrees better with TRBJ2-1, so the J call may be wrong. Germline V gene data show CDR1 as DFQATT and CDR2 as SNEGSKA (reference sequence). The CDR3 sequence is 11 residues long. This CDR3 reads CSARGPYEQFF. The CDR3 coding sequence is TGCAGTGCTAGAGGTCCCTACGAGCAGTTCTTC.

Only one count was recorded for this clonotype. V gene TRBV4-3 combines with J gene TRBJ2-3, with D possibly called TRBD1 or TRBD2 (5 bases each). Between the trimmed V and J ends, which lost 0 bases and 6 bases, there was a span of 19 bases. This CDR3 is built from 17 residues. CDR1 is LGHNA, CDR2 YSLEER, per germline. The chain's CDR3 is CASSQDTLTGPADTQYF. The CDR3 DNA follows: TGCGCCAGCAGCCAAGATACCCTTACGGGGCCCGCGGATACGCAGTATTTT.

DNA of the CDR3: TGTGCCAGCAGACCTACTAGTTGGTCCGAGGAGCAGTACTTC. This codes for CASRPTSWSEEQYF. V gene TRBV6-1 combines with J gene TRBJ2-7, with D maybe TRBD2 (5 bases). This CDR3 has 14 amino acids. Germline CDR1 is MNHNS and CDR2 is SASEGT. The V end lost 6 bases, the J end lost 7 bases, and 19 bases lay between the germline ends.

The chain joins TRBV4-1 to TRBJ2-3; possible D gene TRBD2, 5 bases. Germline V CDR1 and CDR2: MGHRA, YSYEKL. Trimming pared 4 bases from V and 2 bases from J, leaving 16 bases between. The CDR3 is made up of 16 amino acids. CDR3 residues: CASSRSQRADTDTQYF. The CDR3 DNA sequence: TGCGCCAGCAGCCGATCCCAGAGGGCCGACACAGATACGCAGTATTTT.

This clonotype was seen only a few times. V gene TRBV6-1 combines with J gene TRBJ2-7; 11 nucleotides line up with TRBD1. Trimming at V came to 8 bases and at J to 5 bases, leaving 5 bases not matched to a gene. Germline CDR1 MNHNS, CDR2 SASEGT. The CDR3 runs 13 residues. This chain's CDR3 is CASGQGAVDEQYF. CDR3 bases: TGTGCCAGCGGACAGGGGGCGGTGGACGAGCAGTACTTC.

The chain is built from TRBV30 and TRBJ2-3; 7 bases match TRBD1. The CDR3 length is 15 residues. Germline V gene sequence: CDR1 GTSNPN, CDR2 SVGIG (reference sequence). V trimming: 1 base; J trimming: 2 bases; junction bases outside the gene matches: 6. The DNA of the CDR3 is TGTGCCTGGAGTGGAGACAGGGATTACACAGATACGCAGTATTTT. Amino acid sequence: CAWSGDRDYTDTQYF.